Listed below are T cell receptor beta chains from one sample, sequenced in a study of blood T cell repertoires in COVID-19. Assay used: immunoSEQ multiplex PCR; TCRdb lists only in-frame clones, some missing. The data show about 110,000 clones, with about 82% seen just once and about 6.3% held by the top ten. Sequenced material: peripheral blood. These receptors all stem from an elderly man with COVID-19, enrolled during active disease. The CDR3 runs from the conserved cysteine through the conserved F or W.

TRBV27 | CASSSGQGPEQYF
TRBV12-3/TRBV12-4 | CASSLFGEQFF
TRBV10-3 | CAIRGSGTGVTGELFF
TRBV29-1 | CSVDGTGVYGYTF
TRBV7-9 | CASSEARDYEQYF
TRBV6-6 | CASSYASGEGTEQFF
TRBV7-6 | CASSRRSGSSYNEQFF
TRBV24-1 | CATAGTPDYEQYF
TRBV19 | CASSVGTYNEQFF
TRBV2 | CASNRLAGNTGELFF
TRBV7-2 | CASSSGTAGNTIYF
TRBV7-2 | CASSLKPGLAGGSYEQYF
TRBV10-1 | CASSGGLARRTDTQYF
TRBV4-1 | CASSQWWAGGSNTGELFF
TRBV15 | CATSRDRASGPYEQYF
TRBV9 | CASSVQSGNTIYF
TRBV28 | CASSLLQGARDTQYF
TRBV10-3 | CAIRTGPSDTQYF
TRBV9 | CASSPRRDRVSSSTEAFF
TRBV5-4 | CASSLDRGFRAFF